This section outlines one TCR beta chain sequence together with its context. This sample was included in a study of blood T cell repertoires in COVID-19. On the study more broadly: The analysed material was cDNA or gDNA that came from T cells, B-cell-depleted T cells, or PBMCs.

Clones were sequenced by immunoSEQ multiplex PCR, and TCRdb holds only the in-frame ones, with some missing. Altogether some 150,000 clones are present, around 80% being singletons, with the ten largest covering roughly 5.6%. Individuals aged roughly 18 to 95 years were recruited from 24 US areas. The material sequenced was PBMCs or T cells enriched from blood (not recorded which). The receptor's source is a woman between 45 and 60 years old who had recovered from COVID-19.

CDR3 coding DNA: TGTGCCAGCAGTGAATATCCCGGGGGATCACCCCTCCACTTT. Translated, it gives CASSEYPGGSPLHF. This sequence joins TRBV25-1 and TRBJ1-6; tentative D call: TRBD1 (5 bases). CDR1 and CDR2 (germline): MGHDK, SYGVNS. Deletions cut 0 bases from V and 10 bases from J, with 10 bases between. The CDR3 totals 14 residues.